This TCR beta chain was found in a study of blood T cell repertoires in COVID-19. Looking at the study overall: Samples of COVID-19 (acute and convalescent) were obtained from the United States, Italy and Spain. T cells, B-cell-depleted T cells, or PBMCs supplied cDNA or gDNA.

V lost 0 bases and J lost 5; bases outside the gene matches: 7. CDR1 and CDR2 (germline): SGHRS, YFSETQ. The CDR3 sequence is 16 residues long. Original handling: Reference gene primer amplification yielded estimated nucleated cell counts. Only in-frame clones appear in the TCRdb table, and some are missing; sequencing was by immunoSEQ multiplex PCR. V, J and clone size reflect that table, while D and trimming were determined from the DNA. The sample includes 52,000 or so clones, roughly 76% of them seen just once. The chain has TRBV5-1 and TRBJ2-2, with 7 bases identical to TRBD2. This receptor was identified in a man aged 50 or older with active or convalescent COVID-19. Sequencing input: peripheral blood. The CDR3 sequence is CASSLEVGGSTGELFF. DNA of the CDR3: TGCGCCAGCAGCTTGGAGGTGGGAGGGTCGACCGGGGAGCTGTTTTTT.